These 22 T cell receptor beta chains were sequenced from one sample in a study of neurological immune-mediated disorders. Via MiXCR, TCRdb re-called the 5' RACE reads, giving one row per CDR3 protein. The sample holds over 65,000 distinct CDR3 sequences; approximately 9.4% are singletons and the top ten take less than 2%. The sample comprised PBMCs. The receptors originated from a man aged 50-60 years in good health.

This clonotype has a count of ten or more. The chain uses TRBV6-2 or TRBV6-3 and TRBJ2-7; perhaps TRBD2 as D (6 bases). The CDR3 has 12 residues. Germline CDR1 MNHEY, CDR2 SVGEGT. With 7 bases removed from V and 5 bases from J, the gap between germline ends came to 12 bases. This chain's CDR3 is CASKSGGDEQYF. In DNA form, the CDR3 reads TGTGCCAGCAAGAGTGGAGGGGACGAGCAGTACTTC.

This clonotype has a count of ten or more. The chain employs TRBV5-1 and TRBJ2-6, with a weak D call TRBD1 (6 bases). V was pared by 2 bases and J by 1 base, with 7 bases between. The CDR3 sequence is 15 residues long. Germline V gene sequence: CDR1 SGHRS, CDR2 YFSETQ. The CDR3 protein is CASSFQGSGANVLTF. The CDR3 nucleotides are TGCGCCAGCAGCTTCCAGGGGTCTGGGGCCAACGTCCTGACTTTC.

This clonotype was seen ten or more times. The rearrangement joins TRBV12-3 or TRBV12-4 to TRBJ1-5, with 9 nucleotides matching TRBD1. V dropped 6 bases and J dropped 0; count of bases not matched to a gene: 12. The CDR3 sequence is 18 residues long. The CDR3 region has the DNA TGTGCCAGCAGCCCGGGACAGGGAGGCCGTCTTAGCAATCAGCCCCAGCATTTT. Translation: CASSPGQGGRLSNQPQHF.

This clonotype has a count of ten or more. The chain recombines TRBV7-6 with TRBJ2-5; the D gene is possibly TRBD2 (5 bases). The CDR3 runs to 18 residues. V lost 1 base and J lost 0, with 18 bases in between. Per germline, CDR1 SGHVS and CDR2 FNYEAQ. DNA for the CDR3: TGTGCCAGCAGCTTAGTAGGCGGGCTGGCAGCGTACCAAGAGACCCAGTACTTC. As protein: CASSLVGGLAAYQETQYF.

This clonotype was found many times. V and J are TRBV12-3 or TRBV12-4 and TRBJ1-3, with 7 bases identical to TRBD1. CDR3 length: 16 residues. The V and J ends lost 5 bases and 0 bases, in that order; junction bases with no gene match: 7. CDR3 DNA: TGTGCCAGCAGTCTGGACAGGATGACCTCTGGAAACACCATATATTTT. It yields the protein CASSLDRMTSGNTIYF.

There are many counts of this clonotype. V is TRBV7-2 and J is TRBJ2-3; no reliable D call. CDR3 length equals 13 residues. V was clipped by 5 bases and J by 5 bases, with 11 bases between them. Germline CDR1 reads SGHTA; CDR2 reads FQGNSA. This CDR3 reads CASSVGSGDTQYF. CDR3 nucleotides: TGTGCCAGCAGCGTCGGCTCGGGAGATACGCAGTATTTT.

This clonotype was counted at least ten times. This chain links TRBV7-2 with TRBJ1-1, with TRBD1 as a possible D gene (5 bases). Germline CDR1 and CDR2: SGHTA and FQGNSA. The length of the CDR3 is 15 residues. Trimming shortened V by 5 bases and J by 2 bases, and 15 bases separated the two germline ends. The chain's CDR3 is CASSIPGRTNTEAFF. CDR3 coding DNA: TGTGCCAGCAGCATACCAGGGCGGACCAACACTGAAGCTTTCTTT.

This clonotype occurred many times. The chain joins TRBV5-1 to TRBJ1-1; the D is unclear. The CDR3 spans 17 residues. V was shortened by 0 bases and J by 0 bases, with 15 bases between the two germline ends. Germline assignment: CDR1 SGHRS and CDR2 YFSETQ. CDR3 residues: CASSLERSGNLNTEAFF. CDR3 nucleotide sequence: TGCGCCAGCAGCTTGGAACGTTCTGGAAACTTGAACACTGAAGCTTTCTTT.

This clonotype was seen repeatedly, ten times or more. This chain links TRBV5-1 with TRBJ2-2; TRBD1 matches 9 bases. The germline CDR1 and CDR2 sequences are SGHRS and YFSETQ. The CDR3 sequence is 16 residues long. V lost 2 bases and J lost 3; bases outside the gene matches: 5. Written as DNA, the CDR3 is TGCGCCAGCAGCTTCCCCGGGACAGGGCACACCGGGGAGCTGTTTTTT. Its protein product is CASSFPGTGHTGELFF.

Note on this clonotype: Just one base apart from a much larger clone, this may be a read error. The chain couples TRBV12-3 or TRBV12-4 to TRBJ2-3; D tentatively fits TRBD1 or TRBD2 (5 bases each). This CDR3 is 16 amino acids long. Deletions cut 8 bases from V and 4 bases from J, with 22 bases between. In DNA form, the CDR3 reads TGTGCCAGCGGCACCCTGGACTTCATGGGGGCAGATACGCAGTATTTT. Translated, it gives CASGTLDFMGADTQYF.

This clonotype was seen ten or more times. The chain carries TRBV6-1 and TRBJ1-1, with D maybe TRBD1 (5 bases). V lost 4 bases, J lost 1 base, and 7 bases lay in between. Per the germline V gene, CDR1 is MNHNS and CDR2 is SASEGT. The length of the CDR3 is 13 residues. The CDR3 spells CASSAGPNTEAFF. The CDR3 nucleotides are TGTGCCAGCAGTGCAGGGCCGAACACTGAAGCTTTCTTT.

This clonotype showed up many times. The rearrangement links TRBV12-3 or TRBV12-4 to TRBJ2-6, with a weak D call TRBD1 (6 bases). Trimming pared 6 bases from V and 0 bases from J, leaving 18 bases between. The CDR3 runs to 18 residues. CDR3 sequence (DNA): TGTGCCAGCAGCTTCCCCAGGGACATGAGCTCTGGGGCCAACGTCCTGACTTTC. It yields the protein CASSFPRDMSSGANVLTF.

This clonotype appeared many times. This chain connects TRBV5-1 to TRBJ2-1; TRBD1 matches at 9 bases. The V gene end was trimmed by 5 bases and the J gene end by 2 bases; junction bases not matched to a gene: 5. The CDR3 covers 15 residues. Per the germline V gene, CDR1 is SGHRS and CDR2 is YFSETQ. The CDR3 loop reads CASRTTGGTYNEQFF. CDR3 nucleotides: TGCGCCAGCAGGACGACAGGGGGGACCTACAATGAGCAGTTCTTC.

This clonotype was picked up many times. The chain joins TRBV7-2 to TRBJ2-7, with D perhaps assigned TRBD1 or TRBD2 (5 bases each). The CDR3 extends over 16 amino acids. Germline values: CDR1 SGHTA, CDR2 FQGNSA. Trimming removed 1 base at V and 5 bases at J, with 18 bases between. The CDR3 sequence is CASSLGFGASVDEQYF. In DNA, the CDR3 is TGTGCCAGCAGCTTAGGGTTCGGGGCTAGTGTCGACGAGCAGTACTTC. The whole variable domain, filled in from reference TRBV7-2 and TRBJ2-7, reads GAGVSQSPSNKVTEKGKDVELRCDPISGHTALYWYRQSLGQGLEFLIYFQGNSAPDKSGLPSDRFSAERTGGSVSTLTIQRTQQEDSAVYLCASSLGFGASVDEQYFGPGTRLTVT.

The sample holds many counts of this clonotype. V and J are TRBV9 and TRBJ2-7; D perhaps matches TRBD1 (6 bases). The CDR3 runs to 15 residues. Germline CDR1 SGDLS, CDR2 YYNGEE. Trimming removed 4 bases at V and 4 bases at J, with 18 bases between. The DNA of the CDR3 is TGTGCCAGCAGCACCCGACTGGGCGACAGGTACGAGCAGTACTTC. As protein: CASSTRLGDRYEQYF.

In its sample, this clonotype was seen many times. The rearrangement uses TRBV20-1 and TRBJ2-2; TRBD1 matches at 9 bases. CDR1 DFQATT and CDR2 SNEGSKA come from the germline V gene (reference sequence). Trimming at V came to 1 base and at J to 7 bases, leaving 10 bases not matched to a gene. The CDR3 sequence is 16 residues long. This CDR3 is CSARVAGTGWVGELFF. CDR3 bases: TGCAGTGCTAGAGTGGCCGGGACAGGGTGGGTCGGGGAGCTGTTTTTT.

This clonotype was seen at least ten times. This chain uses TRBV6-2 or TRBV6-3 with TRBJ1-1; D uncertain. The CDR3 is 14 residues long. V was shortened by 8 bases and J by 1 base, with 14 bases between the two germline ends. Germline CDR1 reads MNHEY; CDR2 reads SVGEGT. The CDR3 sequence: CASGNARQNTEAFF. The CDR3 nucleotides are TGTGCCAGCGGCAACGCGAGACAGAACACTGAAGCTTTCTTT.

This clonotype was seen ten or more times. One end of the junction varies from germline; a read error may be responsible. The V and J genes are TRBV12-3 or TRBV12-4 and TRBJ2-5; 10 positions match TRBD2. The CDR3 consists of 16 residues. CDR3 bases: TGTGCCAGCAGCTTAGCCTCTAGCGGGGGTTTGGAGACCCAGTACTTC. Translated, it gives CASSLASSGGLETQYF.

This clonotype occurred many times. This chain's CDR3 is CSVRGGQGLWREAGELFF. The CDR3 nucleotides are TGCAGCGTTCGGGGGGGCCAGGGCCTTTGGAGGGAGGCCGGGGAGCTGTTTTTT. The V gene is TRBV29-1, the J gene TRBJ2-2, with 8 bases matching TRBD2. Germline V CDR1 and CDR2: SQVTM, ANQGSEA. Trimming cost V 5 bases and J 6 bases; bases outside gene matches: 20. The length of the CDR3 is 18 residues.

This clonotype was detected only a few times. This sequence joins TRBV18 and TRBJ1-1; D ambiguous. Germline lookup yields CDR1 KGHSH and CDR2 LQKENI. V lost 3 bases, J lost 2 bases, and 4 bases lay in between. The CDR3 length is 12 residues. Written as DNA, the CDR3 is TGTGCCAGCTCACCCGCCAACACTGAAGCTTTCTTT. Its translation is CASSPANTEAFF.

This clonotype showed up many times. The gene calls are TRBV6-5 and TRBJ2-1; 7 bases match TRBD2. The CDR3 sequence is 15 residues long. With 5 bases clipped from V and 0 bases from J, the junction kept 4 bases outside the gene matches. CDR1 and CDR2 from the germline V gene are MNHEY and SVGAGI. CDR3: CASSRAGSSYNEQFF. For the CDR3, the DNA is TGTGCCAGCAGTCGAGCGGGGAGCTCCTACAATGAGCAGTTCTTC.

This clonotype showed up many times. The J gene is TRBJ2-7, the V gene TRBV11-1, with 11 bases fitting TRBD1. The V segment lost 3 bases and the J segment 3 bases; nucleotides outside the gene matches: 4. The CDR3 covers 15 residues. Germline V lookup: CDR1 SGHAT, CDR2 FQDESV (reference sequence). The CDR3 region is CASSLGQGVSYEQYF. The CDR3, as DNA: TGTGCCAGCAGCTTGGGACAGGGGGTCAGCTACGAGCAGTACTTC.